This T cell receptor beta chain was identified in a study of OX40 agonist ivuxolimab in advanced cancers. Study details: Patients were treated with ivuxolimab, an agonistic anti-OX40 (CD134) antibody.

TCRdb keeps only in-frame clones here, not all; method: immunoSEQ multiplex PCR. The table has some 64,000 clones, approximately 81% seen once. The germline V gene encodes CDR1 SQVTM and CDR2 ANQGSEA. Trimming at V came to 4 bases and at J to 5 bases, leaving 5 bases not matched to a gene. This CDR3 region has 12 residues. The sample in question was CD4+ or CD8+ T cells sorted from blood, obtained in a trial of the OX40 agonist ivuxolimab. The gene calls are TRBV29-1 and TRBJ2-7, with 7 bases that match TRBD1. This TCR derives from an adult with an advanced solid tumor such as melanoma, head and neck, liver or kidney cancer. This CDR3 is CSVGQGRNEQYF. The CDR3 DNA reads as TGCAGCGTTGGACAGGGTAGGAACGAGCAGTACTTC.